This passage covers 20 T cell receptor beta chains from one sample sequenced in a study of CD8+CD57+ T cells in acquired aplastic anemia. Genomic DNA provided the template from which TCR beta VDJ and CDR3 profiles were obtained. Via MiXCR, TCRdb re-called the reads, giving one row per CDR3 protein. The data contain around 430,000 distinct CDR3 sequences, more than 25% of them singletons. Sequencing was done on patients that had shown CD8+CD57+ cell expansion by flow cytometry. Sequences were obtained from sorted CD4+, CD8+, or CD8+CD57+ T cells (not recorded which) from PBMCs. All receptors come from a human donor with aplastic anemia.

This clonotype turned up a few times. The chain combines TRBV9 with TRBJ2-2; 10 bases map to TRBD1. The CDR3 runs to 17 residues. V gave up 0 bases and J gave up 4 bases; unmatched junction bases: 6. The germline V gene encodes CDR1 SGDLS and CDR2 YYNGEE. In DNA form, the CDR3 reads TGTGCCAGCAGCGTAGGTGGACAGGGGGTTAGCACCGGGGAGCTGTTTTTT. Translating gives CASSVGGQGVSTGELFF.

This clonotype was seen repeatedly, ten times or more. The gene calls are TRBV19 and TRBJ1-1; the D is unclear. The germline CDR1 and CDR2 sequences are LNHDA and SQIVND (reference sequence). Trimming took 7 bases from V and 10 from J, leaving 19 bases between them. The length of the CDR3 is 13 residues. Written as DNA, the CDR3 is TGTGCCAGTACCCCCCCAGAGGGCAGGAGAGCTTTCTTT. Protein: CASTPPEGRRAFF.

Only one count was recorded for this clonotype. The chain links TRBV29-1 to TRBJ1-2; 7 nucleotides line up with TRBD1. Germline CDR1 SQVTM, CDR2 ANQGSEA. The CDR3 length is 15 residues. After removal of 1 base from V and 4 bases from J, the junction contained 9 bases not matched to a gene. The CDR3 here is CSVEGAQGDAYGYTF. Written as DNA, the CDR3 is TGCAGCGTTGAAGGAGCGCAGGGGGACGCCTATGGCTACACCTTC.

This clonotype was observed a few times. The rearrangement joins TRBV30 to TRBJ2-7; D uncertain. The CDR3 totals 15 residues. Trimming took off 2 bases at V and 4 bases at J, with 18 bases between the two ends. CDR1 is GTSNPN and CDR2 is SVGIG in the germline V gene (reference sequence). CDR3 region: CAWSPIARFNYEQYF. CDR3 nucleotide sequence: TGTGCCTGGAGTCCGATAGCCCGCTTCAATTACGAGCAGTACTTC. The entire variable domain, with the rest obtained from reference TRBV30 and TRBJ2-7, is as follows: SQTIHQWPATLVQPVGSPLSLECTVEGTSNPNLYWYRQAAGRGLQLLFYSVGIGQISSEVPQNLSASRPQDRQFILSSKKLLLSDSGFYLCAWSPIARFNYEQYFGPGTRLTVT.

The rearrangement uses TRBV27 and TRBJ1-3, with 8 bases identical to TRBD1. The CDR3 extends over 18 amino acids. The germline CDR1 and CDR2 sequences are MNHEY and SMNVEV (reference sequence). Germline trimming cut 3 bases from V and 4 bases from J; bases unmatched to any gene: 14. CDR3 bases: TGTGCCAGCAGTTTCTCCTCCCCGACAGGGGAAGTGGGAAACACCATATATTTT. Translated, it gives CASSFSSPTGEVGNTIYF.

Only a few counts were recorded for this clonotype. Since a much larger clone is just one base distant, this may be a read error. The CDR3 here is CASGDFTDTQYF. In DNA form, the CDR3 reads TGTGCCAGCGGGGACTTCACAGATACGCAGTATTTT. The V gene is TRBV14, the J gene TRBJ2-3; D is possibly TRBD2 (6 bases). Trimming removed 8 bases at V and 2 bases at J, with 8 bases between. CDR3 length equals 12 residues. Germline lookup yields CDR1 SGHDN and CDR2 FVKESK.

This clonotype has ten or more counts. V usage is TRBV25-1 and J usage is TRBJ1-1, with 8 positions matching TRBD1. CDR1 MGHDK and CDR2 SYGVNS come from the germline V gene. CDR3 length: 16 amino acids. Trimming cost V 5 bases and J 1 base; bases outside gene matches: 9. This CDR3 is CASSITGTGGNTEAFF. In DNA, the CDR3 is TGTGCCAGCAGTATAACCGGGACAGGAGGGAACACTGAAGCTTTCTTT. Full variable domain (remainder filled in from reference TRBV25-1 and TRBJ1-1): EADIYQTPRYLVIGTGKKITLECSQTMGHDKMYWYQQDPGMELHLIHYSYGVNSTEKGDLSSESTVSRIRTEHFPLTLESARPSHTSQYLCASSITGTGGNTEAFFGQGTRLTVV.

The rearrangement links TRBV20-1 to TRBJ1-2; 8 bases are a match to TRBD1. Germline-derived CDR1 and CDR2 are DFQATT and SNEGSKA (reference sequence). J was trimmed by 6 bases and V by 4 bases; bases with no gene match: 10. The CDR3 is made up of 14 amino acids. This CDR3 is CSATVGDRKNGYTF. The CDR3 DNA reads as TGCAGTGCTACGGTCGGGGACAGGAAAAATGGCTACACCTTC.

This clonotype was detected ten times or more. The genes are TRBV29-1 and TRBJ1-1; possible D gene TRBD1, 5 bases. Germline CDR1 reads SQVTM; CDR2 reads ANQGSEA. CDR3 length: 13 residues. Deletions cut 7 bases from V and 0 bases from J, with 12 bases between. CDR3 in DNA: TGCAGCGCCAGAGGGGCGGTGAACACTGAAGCTTTCTTT. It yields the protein CSARGAVNTEAFF.

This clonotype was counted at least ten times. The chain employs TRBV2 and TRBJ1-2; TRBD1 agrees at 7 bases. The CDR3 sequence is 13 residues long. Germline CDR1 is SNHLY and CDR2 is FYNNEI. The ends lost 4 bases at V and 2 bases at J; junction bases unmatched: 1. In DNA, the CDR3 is TGTGCCAGCAGTGGGGGACAGAACTATGGCTACACCTTC. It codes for CASSGGQNYGYTF.

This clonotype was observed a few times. CDR3 bases: TGCAGCGCTGGGGACAGGGTCCTCGAGCAGTACTTC. Protein product: CSAGDRVLEQYF. The rearrangement links TRBV29-1 to TRBJ2-7, with 9 bases aligning to TRBD1. The CDR3 sequence is 12 residues long. Germline V gene data show CDR1 as SQVTM and CDR2 as ANQGSEA. The junction had 7 bases not matched to a gene; V was cut back by 7 bases and J by 6 bases.

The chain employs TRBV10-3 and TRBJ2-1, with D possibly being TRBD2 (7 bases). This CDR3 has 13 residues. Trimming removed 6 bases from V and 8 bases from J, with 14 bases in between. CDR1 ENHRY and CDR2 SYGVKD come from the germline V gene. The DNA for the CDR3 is TGTGCCATCAGGGGGGGGGCAGGGGATGAGCAGTTCTTC. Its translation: CAIRGGAGDEQFF.

This chain's CDR3 is CSPGLAGGQETQYF. CDR3 nucleotide sequence: TGCAGCCCAGGACTAGCGGGAGGCCAAGAGACCCAGTACTTC. The rearrangement uses TRBV29-1 and TRBJ2-5, with 14 positions matching TRBD2. The V segment lost 8 bases and the J segment 1 base; nucleotides outside the gene matches: 3. Germline V gene data show CDR1 as SQVTM and CDR2 as ANQGSEA. This CDR3 comprises 14 residues.

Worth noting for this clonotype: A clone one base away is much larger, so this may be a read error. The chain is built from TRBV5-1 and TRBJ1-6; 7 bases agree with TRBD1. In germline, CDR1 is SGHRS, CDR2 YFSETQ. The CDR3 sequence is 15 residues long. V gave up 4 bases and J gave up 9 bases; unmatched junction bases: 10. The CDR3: CASSPDRVGGSPLHF. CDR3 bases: TGCGCCAGCAGCCCAGACAGGGTAGGTGGTTCACCCCTCCACTTT.

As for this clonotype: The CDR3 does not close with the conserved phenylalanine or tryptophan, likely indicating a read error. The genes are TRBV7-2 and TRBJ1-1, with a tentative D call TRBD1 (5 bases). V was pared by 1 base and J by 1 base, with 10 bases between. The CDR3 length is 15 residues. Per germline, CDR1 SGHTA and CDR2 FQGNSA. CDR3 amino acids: CASSLVGGTNTEAFL. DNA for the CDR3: TGTGCCAGCAGCTTAGTGGGAGGGACGAACACTGAAGCTTTCCTT.

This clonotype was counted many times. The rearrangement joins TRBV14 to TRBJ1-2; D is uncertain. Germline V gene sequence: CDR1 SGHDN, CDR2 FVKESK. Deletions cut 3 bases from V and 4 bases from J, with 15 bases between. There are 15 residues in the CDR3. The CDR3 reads CASSHLPGQFYGYTF. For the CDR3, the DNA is TGTGCCAGCAGCCATCTCCCTGGCCAGTTCTATGGCTACACCTTC. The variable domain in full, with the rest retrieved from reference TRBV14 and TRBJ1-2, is EAGVTQFPSHSVIEKGQTVTLRCDPISGHDNLYWYRRVMGKEIKFLLHFVKESKQDESGMPNNRFLAERTGGTYSTLKVQPAELEDSGVYFCASSHLPGQFYGYTFGSGTRLTVV.

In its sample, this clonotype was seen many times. CDR3 in DNA: TGTGCCGCCCGGAGGGACACGTACAATGAGCAGTTCTTC. Encoded protein: CAARRDTYNEQFF. The chain combines TRBV25-1 with TRBJ2-1; D may match TRBD1 or TRBD2 (6 bases each). Germline V gene sequence: CDR1 MGHDK, CDR2 SYGVNS. This CDR3 comprises 13 residues. V was cut by 11 bases and J by 4 bases, with 15 bases left in between.

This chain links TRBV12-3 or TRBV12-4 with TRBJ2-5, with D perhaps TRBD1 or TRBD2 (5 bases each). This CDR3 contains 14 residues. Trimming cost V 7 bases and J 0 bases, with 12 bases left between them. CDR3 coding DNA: TGTGCCAGCACCCCGGGGCCCGACCAAGAGACCCAGTACTTC. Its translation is CASTPGPDQETQYF.

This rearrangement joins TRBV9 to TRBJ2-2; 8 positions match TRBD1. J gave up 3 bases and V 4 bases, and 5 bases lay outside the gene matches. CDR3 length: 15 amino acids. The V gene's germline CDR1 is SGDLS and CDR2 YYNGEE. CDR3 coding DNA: TGTGCCAGCAGCCACCTGGACAGGGACACCGGGGAGCTGTTTTTT. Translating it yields CASSHLDRDTGELFF.

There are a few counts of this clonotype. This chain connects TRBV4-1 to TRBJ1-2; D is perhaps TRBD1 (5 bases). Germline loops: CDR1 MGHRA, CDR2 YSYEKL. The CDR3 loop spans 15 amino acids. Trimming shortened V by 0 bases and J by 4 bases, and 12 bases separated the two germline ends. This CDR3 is CASSQEGVGIYGYTF. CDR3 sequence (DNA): TGCGCCAGCAGCCAAGAGGGGGTTGGGATCTATGGCTACACCTTC.